This T cell receptor (beta chain) was identified in a study of T cell clonotyping in hematopoietic cell transplantation. Study-wide findings and caveats: Pathologically expanded recipient clonotypes increased progressively from day 30 to day 180 as diversity fell.

The CDR3 length is 16 residues. The germline gives CDR1 MNHEY, CDR2 SMNVEV (reference sequence). Trimming removed 5 bases at V and 1 base at J, with 18 bases between. Recipients were bled about 28 days pretransplant and at posttransplant days 30, 100, 180. In regard to this clone: The antigen remains undetermined.

Clones were read by immunoSEQ multiplex PCR, and TCRdb kept only the in-frame ones, dropping some. The data contain approximately 11,000 clones, 40% to 55% of them singletons. Sequencing was performed on PBMCs, taken 30 days after allogeneic stem cell transplant. This TCR came from a male patient in his 50s who had an allogeneic stem cell transplant from an unrelated donor, so the T cells may come from the graft donor. Some clones in this sample may be carry-over from other donors' samples. The chain uses TRBV27 and TRBJ2-7; possibly TRBD1 or TRBD2 for D (6 bases each). In nucleotides, the CDR3 is TGTGCCAGCAGTCCAATCCTCGGGGGCCGGTCCTACGAGCAGTACTTC. Protein product: CASSPILGGRSYEQYF.